This TCR beta chain was obtained from a study of blood T cell repertoires in COVID-19. Only in-frame clones appear in the TCRdb table, and some are missing; sequencing was by immunoSEQ multiplex PCR. The data hold 200,000 to 250,000 clones, with about four fifths observed a single time. Trimming took off 4 bases at V and 3 bases at J, with 16 bases between the two ends. The CDR3 is 16 amino acids. Germline CDR1 and CDR2: LGHNA and YSLEER. The TCR was taken from a man aged 55-75 years who had recovered from COVID-19. The source material was PBMCs or T cells enriched from blood (not recorded which). This chain connects TRBV4-3 to TRBJ2-1; TRBD1 might be the D (6 bases). The CDR3 reads CASSLNYDRIYNEQFF. The DNA for the CDR3 is TGCGCCAGCAGCCTCAACTATGACAGGATCTACAATGAGCAGTTCTTC.